Presented here are 13 T cell receptor beta chains from one specimen sequenced in a study of identical twins (dated by TCRdb to the mid-2010s). The method behind the library was 5' RACE. The listed sequencing device is Illumina HiSeq 2000. TCRdb handled the public reads itself, with Q25 trimming in fastp and clone calling in MiXCR, and kept productive beta chains. Entries that share a CDR3 protein sequence are merged under the most common genes and DNA. The sample yields nearly 650,000 distinct CDR3 sequences; roughly 7.1% were counted once. 1.5% to 2% of the sample is taken by the ten largest. These sequences were also reported in another study, on yellow fever vaccine responses in identical twins.

Material: PBMCs. The source of these receptors is a woman aged 18-29 years in good health.

This clonotype was observed a few times. V gene TRBV7-9 combines with J gene TRBJ2-3, with D tentatively TRBD1 (5 bases). The germline V gene encodes CDR1 SEHNR and CDR2 FQNEAQ (reference sequence). The CDR3 consists of 15 residues. Trimming removed 0 bases at V and 2 bases at J, with 9 bases between. The DNA for the CDR3 is TGTGCCAGCAGCTTAGCTCAGGGTCACACAGATACGCAGTATTTT. Translating it yields CASSLAQGHTDTQYF.

The V call is TRBV20-1, the J call TRBJ1-4; D unclear. Trimming shortened V by 2 bases and J by 4 bases, and 17 bases separated the two germline ends. The CDR3 extends over 16 amino acids. Germline assignment: CDR1 DFQATT and CDR2 SNEGSKA (reference sequence). In DNA form, the CDR3 reads TGCAGTGCTAGAACGCCGAACAGCGGAATTAATGAAAAACTGTTTTTT. Translating gives CSARTPNSGINEKLFF.

At least ten counts were recorded for this clonotype. V and J are TRBV29-1 and TRBJ2-1, with a weak D call TRBD1 (7 bases). CDR3 length: 14 residues. Germline loops: CDR1 SQVTM, CDR2 ANQGSEA. V lost 6 bases to trimming and J lost 3 bases, with 15 bases between them. DNA of the CDR3: TGCAGCGTCCCGGAGGGGGCAGGCTACAATGAGCAGTTCTTC. Amino acids: CSVPEGAGYNEQFF.

At least ten counts were recorded for this clonotype. This chain joins TRBV2 and TRBJ2-3; TRBD2 matches 11 bases. Germline assignment: CDR1 SNHLY and CDR2 FYNNEI. V was clipped by 3 bases and J by 6 bases; unmatched bases: 8. This CDR3 spans 16 amino acids. The CDR3 region is CASSDLAGGSLDTQYF. CDR3 nucleotide sequence: TGTGCCAGCAGTGATCTAGCGGGGGGCTCCCTCGATACGCAGTATTTT.

This clonotype has only a few counts. V usage is TRBV7-9 and J usage is TRBJ1-1; perhaps TRBD1 as D (6 bases). CDR1 is SEHNR and CDR2 is FQNEAQ in the germline V gene (reference sequence). The length of the CDR3 is 11 residues. Between the trimmed V and J ends, which lost 5 bases and 8 bases, there was a span of 9 bases. The CDR3 nucleotides are TGTGCCAGCAGCAAGGACAGAGAAGCTTTCTTT. It yields the protein CASSKDREAFF.

The V call is TRBV24-1, the J call TRBJ2-2, with 10 bases lining up with TRBD1. CDR1 is KGHDR, CDR2 SFDVKD, per germline. With V trimmed by 8 bases and J by 3 bases, 2 bases remained unmatched. The CDR3 has 14 residues. The CDR3 loop reads CATTGTGDTGELFF. Here the CDR3 DNA reads TGTGCCACCACCGGGACAGGGGACACCGGGGAGCTGTTTTTT.

This clonotype appeared a few times. The chain combines TRBV2 with TRBJ2-7; no clear D. Trimming pared 1 base from V and 6 bases from J, leaving 4 bases between. The CDR3 has 11 residues. Germline-derived CDR1 and CDR2 are SNHLY and FYNNEI. For the CDR3, the DNA is TGTGCCAGCAGTGAAGTGTTCGAGCAGTACTTC. As protein: CASSEVFEQYF.

This clonotype has at least ten counts. The rearrangement joins TRBV12-3 or TRBV12-4 to TRBJ2-1, with 11 positions matching TRBD2. This CDR3 is built from 16 residues. V shed 6 bases and J 7 bases; nucleotides not matched to a gene: 11. DNA of the CDR3: TGTGCCAGCAGCCCCACTAGCGGGGGTTTGGGGAATGAGCAGTTCTTC. Translating it yields CASSPTSGGLGNEQFF.

The table lists this clonotype with many counts. The chain carries TRBV27 and TRBJ2-5, with 8 positions matching TRBD2. This CDR3 comprises 14 residues. Per germline, CDR1 MNHEY and CDR2 SMNVEV (reference sequence). Trimming took 8 bases from V and 3 from J; bases not matched to a gene: 8. In DNA, the CDR3 is TGTGCCAGCCGGCAGCGGGGGCGAAAAGAGACCCAGTACTTC. Its translation: CASRQRGRKETQYF.

This clonotype was seen more than once but under ten times. CDR3 sequence: CATSDSINEQFF. The DNA of the CDR3 is TGTGCCACCAGTGATTCGATCAATGAGCAGTTCTTC. The chain combines TRBV24-1 with TRBJ2-1, with no clear D. V was cut by 2 bases and J by 6 bases, with 4 bases left in between. The CDR3 spans 12 residues. The germline V gene has CDR1 KGHDR and CDR2 SFDVKD.

This sequence joins TRBV10-3 and TRBJ2-6; TRBD1 agrees at 10 bases. The ends lost 10 bases at V and 3 bases at J; junction bases unmatched: 9. The CDR3 totals 16 residues. Germline CDR1 and CDR2: ENHRY and SYGVKD. CDR3 in amino acids: CATRQTGGSGANVLTF. As DNA, the CDR3 is TGTGCCACTCGGCAGACAGGGGGCAGTGGGGCCAACGTCCTGACTTTC.

This clonotype was seen only a few times. CDR3 sequence: CASSLVGEYNEQFF. The CDR3 DNA sequence: TGTGCCAGCAGCTTAGTCGGTGAATACAATGAGCAGTTCTTC. The chain recombines TRBV7-6 with TRBJ2-1, with D hard to call. V lost 1 base, J lost 4 bases, and 8 bases lay in between. Germline V gives CDR1 SGHVS, CDR2 FNYEAQ. This CDR3 has 14 residues.

This clonotype was observed at least ten times. The chain combines TRBV20-1 with TRBJ2-2; 8 bases are a match to TRBD1. After removal of 5 bases from V and 3 bases from J, the junction contained 11 bases not matched to a gene. The CDR3 contains 16 residues. CDR1 and CDR2 from the germline V gene are DFQATT and SNEGSKA (reference sequence). The DNA for the CDR3 is TGCAGTGCTCTTAGATTGCAGGGGGCGCACACCGGGGAGCTGTTTTTT. This translates into CSALRLQGAHTGELFF.